The entry below gives a single TCR beta chain sequence along with its context. This sample is drawn from a study of T cell changes during pregnancy in multiple sclerosis. In germline, CDR1 is KGHSH, CDR2 LQKENI. Trimming took off 6 bases at V and 1 base at J, with 9 bases between the two ends. The CDR3 length is 13 residues. TCRdb's table, derived via immunoSEQ multiplex PCR, lists solely in-frame clones and lacks some. The sample has some 83,000 clones; over 80% are singletons. This sequence joins TRBV18 and TRBJ1-1, with D unclear. Source: PBMCs, taken in the first trimester of pregnancy. The origin of this receptor is a female donor in good health, serving as a control in a pregnancy study. Some clones in this sample may be carry-over from other donors' samples. CDR3 sequence: CASSKTENTEAFF. In nucleotides, the CDR3 is TGTGCCAGCTCCAAAACAGAGAACACTGAAGCTTTCTTT.